This T cell receptor beta chain was observed in a study of blood T cell repertoires in COVID-19. Study overall: The United States, Italy and Spain provided the acute and convalescent COVID-19 samples.

Per the authors' pipeline: It was from reference gene primer amplification that nucleated cell counts were estimated. Here immunoSEQ multiplex PCR was the method, and the copy in TCRdb shows in-frame clones only, minus some. V, J and clone size reflect that table, while D and trimming were determined from the DNA. The sample yields approximately 150,000 clones, approximately 85% seen once. Participants came from 20 to 25 US areas, aged about 18 to 89 years. The CDR3 runs 16 residues. Per germline, CDR1 SSHAT and CDR2 FNYEAQ (reference sequence). V was cut by 4 bases and J by 4 bases, with 16 bases left in between.

This sequence joins TRBV7-7 and TRBJ2-2, with a weak D call TRBD1 (6 bases). Sequenced sample: PBMCs or T cells enriched from blood (not recorded which). The clonotype was recovered from a woman in her forties or fifties with acute COVID-19. The chain's CDR3 is CASSSTTGSATGELFF. CDR3 coding DNA: TGTGCCAGCAGCTCGACAACAGGGTCTGCCACCGGGGAGCTGTTTTTT.